The sequence of this TCR beta chain was determined in a study of Ad26.COV2.S vaccination and SARS-CoV-2 variants. Measured with immunoSEQ multiplex PCR; TCRdb has only the in-frame clones, and not every one. Altogether about 350,000 clones are present, about 88% being singletons, with the ten largest covering roughly 3.5%. Treatment: some 20 received Ad26.COV2.S at low or high dose, single or two shots; about 5 received placebo; per-sample allocation not given. Sampling was performed 63 days after the first vaccine or placebo injection. The V and J ends lost 2 bases and 1 base respectively, with 5 bases between them. Germline V gene data show CDR1 as MGHRA and CDR2 as YSYEKL. The CDR3 is made up of 13 amino acids.

The sequences come from peripheral blood, collected in a trial of Ad26.COV2.S vaccine versus placebo. The rearrangement joins TRBV4-1 to TRBJ1-1; D is unclear. This sequence was found in a person aged 18-65 years who received the Ad26.COV2.S COVID-19 vaccine or a placebo. CDR3 bases: TGCGCCAGCAGCCAATCGCAGAACACTGAAGCTTTCTTT. Amino acid sequence: CASSQSQNTEAFF.